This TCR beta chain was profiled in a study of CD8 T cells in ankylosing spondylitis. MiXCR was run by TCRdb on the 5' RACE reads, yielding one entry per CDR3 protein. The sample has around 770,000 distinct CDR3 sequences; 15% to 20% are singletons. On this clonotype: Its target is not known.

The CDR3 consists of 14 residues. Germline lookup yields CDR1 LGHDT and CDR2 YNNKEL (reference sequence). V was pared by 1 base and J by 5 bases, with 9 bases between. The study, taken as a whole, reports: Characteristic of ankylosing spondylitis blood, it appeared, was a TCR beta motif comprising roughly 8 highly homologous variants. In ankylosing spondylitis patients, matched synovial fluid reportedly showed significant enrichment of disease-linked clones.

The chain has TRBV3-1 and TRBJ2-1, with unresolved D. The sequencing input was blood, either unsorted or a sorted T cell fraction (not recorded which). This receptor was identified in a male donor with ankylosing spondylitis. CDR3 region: CASSQVMGDNEQFF. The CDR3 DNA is TGTGCCAGCAGCCAAGTCATGGGCGACAATGAGCAGTTCTTC.